The TCR beta chain described here comes from a study of OX40 agonist ivuxolimab in advanced cancers. Here immunoSEQ multiplex PCR was the method, and the copy in TCRdb shows in-frame clones only, minus some. Of tens of thousands of clones in the sample, 94% were seen once. There are 14 residues in the CDR3. The V end was cut by 2 bases, the J end by 1 base, with 9 bases between. Germline CDR1 SGHDN, CDR2 FVKESK. Here the sequenced sample was CD4+ or CD8+ T cells sorted from blood, taken in a trial of the OX40 agonist ivuxolimab. The V gene is TRBV14, the J gene TRBJ2-7, with no clear D. The TCR comes from an adult with an advanced solid tumor such as melanoma, head and neck, liver or kidney cancer. CDR3 protein: CASSQKGRSYEQYF. CDR3 nucleotides: TGTGCCAGCAGCCAAAAGGGTCGGTCCTACGAGCAGTACTTC.